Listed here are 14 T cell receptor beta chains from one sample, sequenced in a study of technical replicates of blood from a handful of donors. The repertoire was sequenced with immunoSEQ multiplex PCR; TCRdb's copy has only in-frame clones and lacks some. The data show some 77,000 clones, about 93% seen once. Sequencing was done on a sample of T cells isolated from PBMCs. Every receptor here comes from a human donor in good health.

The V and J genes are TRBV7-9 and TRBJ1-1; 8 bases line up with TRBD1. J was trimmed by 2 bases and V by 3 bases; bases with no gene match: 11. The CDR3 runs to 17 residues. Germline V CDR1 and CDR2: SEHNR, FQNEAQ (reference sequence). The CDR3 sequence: CASSLDRVDSKNTEAFF. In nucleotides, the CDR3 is TGTGCCAGCAGCTTGGACAGGGTAGATTCTAAAAACACTGAAGCTTTCTTT.

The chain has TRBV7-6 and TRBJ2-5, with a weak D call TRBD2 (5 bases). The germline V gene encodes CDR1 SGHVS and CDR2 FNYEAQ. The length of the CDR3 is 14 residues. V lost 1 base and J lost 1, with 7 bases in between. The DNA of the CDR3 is TGTGCCAGCAGCTTAGGGCGGGTCCAAGAGACCCAGTACTTC. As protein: CASSLGRVQETQYF.

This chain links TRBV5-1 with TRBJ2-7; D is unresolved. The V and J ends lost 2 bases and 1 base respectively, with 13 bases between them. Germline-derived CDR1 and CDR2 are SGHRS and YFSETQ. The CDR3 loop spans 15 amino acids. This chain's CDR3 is CASSFERPPSYEQYF. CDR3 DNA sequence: TGCGCCAGCAGCTTTGAGCGACCTCCTTCCTACGAGCAGTACTTC.

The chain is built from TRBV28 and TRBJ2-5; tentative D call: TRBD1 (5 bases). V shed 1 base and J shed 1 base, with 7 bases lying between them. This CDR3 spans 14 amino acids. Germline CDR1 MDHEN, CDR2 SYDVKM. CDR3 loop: CASSLLDSQETQYF. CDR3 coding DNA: TGTGCCAGCAGTTTATTAGACAGCCAAGAGACCCAGTACTTC.

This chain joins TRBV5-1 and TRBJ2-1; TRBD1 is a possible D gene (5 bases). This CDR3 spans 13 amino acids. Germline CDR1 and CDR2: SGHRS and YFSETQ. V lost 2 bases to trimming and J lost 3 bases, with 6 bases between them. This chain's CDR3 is CASSFDSYNEQFF. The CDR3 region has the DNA TGCGCCAGCAGCTTCGACAGCTACAATGAGCAGTTCTTC.

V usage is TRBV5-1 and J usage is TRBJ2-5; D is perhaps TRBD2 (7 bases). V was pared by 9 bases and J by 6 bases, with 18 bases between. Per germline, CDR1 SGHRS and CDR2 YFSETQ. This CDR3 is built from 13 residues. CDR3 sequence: CATREGGTKTQYF. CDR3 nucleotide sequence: TGCGCCACCAGGGAGGGAGGGACAAAGACCCAGTACTTC.

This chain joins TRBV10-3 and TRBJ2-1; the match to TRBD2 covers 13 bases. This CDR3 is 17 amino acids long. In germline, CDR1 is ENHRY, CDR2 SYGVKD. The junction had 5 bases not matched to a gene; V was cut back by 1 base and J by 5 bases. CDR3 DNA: TGTGCCATCAGTGAGTGGACTAGCGGGAGTACAGACAATGAGCAGTTCTTC. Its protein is CAISEWTSGSTDNEQFF.

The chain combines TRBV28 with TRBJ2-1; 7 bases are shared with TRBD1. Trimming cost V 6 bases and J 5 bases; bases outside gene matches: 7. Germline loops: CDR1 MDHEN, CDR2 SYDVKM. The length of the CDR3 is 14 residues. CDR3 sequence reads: CASRAGTAHNEQFF. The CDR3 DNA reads TGTGCCAGCAGGGCCGGGACAGCACACAATGAGCAGTTCTTC. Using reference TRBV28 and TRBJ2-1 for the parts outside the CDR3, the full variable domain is DVKVTQSSRYLVKRTGEKVFLECVQDMDHENMFWYRQDPGLGLRLIYFSYDVKMKEKGDIPEGYSVSREKKERFSLILESASTNQTSMYLCASRAGTAHNEQFFGPGTRLTVL.

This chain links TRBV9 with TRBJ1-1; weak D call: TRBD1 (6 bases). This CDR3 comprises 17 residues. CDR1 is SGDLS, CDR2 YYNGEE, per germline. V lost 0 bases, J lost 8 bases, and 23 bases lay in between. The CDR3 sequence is CASSVVGLGTHKHEAFF. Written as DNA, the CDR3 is TGTGCCAGCAGCGTAGTGGGATTGGGGACACACAAACACGAAGCTTTCTTT.

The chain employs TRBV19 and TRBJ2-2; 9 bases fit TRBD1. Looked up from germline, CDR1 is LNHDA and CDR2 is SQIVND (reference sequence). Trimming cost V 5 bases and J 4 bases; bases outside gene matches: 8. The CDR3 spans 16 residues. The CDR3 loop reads CASSPPGQGSTGELFF. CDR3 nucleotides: TGTGCCAGTAGTCCTCCGGGACAGGGTTCCACCGGGGAGCTGTTTTTT. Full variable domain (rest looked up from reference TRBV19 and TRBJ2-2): DGGITQSPKYLFRKEGQNVTLSCEQNLNHDAMYWYRQDPGQGLRLIYYSQIVNDFQKGDIAEGYSVSREKKESFPLTVTSAQKNPTAFYLCASSPPGQGSTGELFFGEGSRLTVL.

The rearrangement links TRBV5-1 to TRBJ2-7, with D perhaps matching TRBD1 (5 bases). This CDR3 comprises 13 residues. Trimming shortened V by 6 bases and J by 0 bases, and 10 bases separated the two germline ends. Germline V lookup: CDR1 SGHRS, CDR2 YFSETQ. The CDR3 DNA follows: TGCGCCAGCAAACAGGATTCCTCCTACGAGCAGTACTTC. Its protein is CASKQDSSYEQYF.

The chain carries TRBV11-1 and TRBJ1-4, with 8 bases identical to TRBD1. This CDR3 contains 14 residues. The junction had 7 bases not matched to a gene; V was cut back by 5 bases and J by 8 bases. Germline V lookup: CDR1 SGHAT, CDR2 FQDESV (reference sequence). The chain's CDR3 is CASSLTGDLEKLFF. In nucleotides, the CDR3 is TGTGCCAGCAGCCTGACAGGGGATTTGGAAAAACTGTTTTTT.

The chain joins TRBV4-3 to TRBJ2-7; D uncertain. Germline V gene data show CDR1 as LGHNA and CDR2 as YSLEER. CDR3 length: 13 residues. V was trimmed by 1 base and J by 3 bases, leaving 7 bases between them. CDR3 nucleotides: TGCGCCAGCAGCCAAGGGGCATTCTACGAGCAGTACTTC. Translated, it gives CASSQGAFYEQYF.

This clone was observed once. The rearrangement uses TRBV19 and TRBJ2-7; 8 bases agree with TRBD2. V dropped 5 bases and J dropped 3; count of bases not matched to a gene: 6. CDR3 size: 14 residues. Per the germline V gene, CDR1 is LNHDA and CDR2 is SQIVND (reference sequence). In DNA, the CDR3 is TGTGCCAGTAGTGTTAGCGGGGCGAACTACGAGCAGTACTTC. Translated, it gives CASSVSGANYEQYF.